The present T cell receptor beta chain was sequenced within a study of T-cell reconstitution after alpha-beta-depleted transplantation in children. The germline CDR1 and CDR2 sequences are DFQATT and SNEGSKA (reference sequence). This CDR3 contains 11 residues. The V end was cut by 6 bases, the J end by 7 bases, with 9 bases between. The authors prepared the TCRbeta library with unique molecular identifiers. TCRdb fed the PCR reads into MiXCR, producing one record per CDR3 protein. The table shows approximately 640,000 distinct CDR3 sequences, with around a sixth occurring only once. This clonotype showed up many times.

Material: PBMCs from the stem cell graft donor, obtained from the stem cell graft. The J gene is TRBJ1-4, the V gene TRBV20-1; D is unresolved. This clonotype was obtained from a human donor who donated a stem cell graft to a child with acute myeloid leukemia. The CDR3 coding sequence is TGCAGTGCAGGCCCTCGTGAAAAACTGTTTTTT. It is translated as CSAGPREKLFF.